This T cell receptor (beta chain) emerged from a study of low-dose radiotherapy and immunotherapy resistance in tumors. The junction had 8 bases not matched to a gene; V was cut back by 7 bases and J by 5 bases. Germline V gene lookup returns CDR1 SQVTM and CDR2 ANQGSEA. The CDR3 runs to 12 residues. Primers targeting TRAV and TRBV primed first-strand cDNA, covering alpha and beta chains. TCRs were amplified for roughly 20 PCR cycles with a constant-region primer and V-primer adapter. Each CDR3 protein is one row after TCRdb ran MiXCR on the reads. Counted here are approximately 84,000 distinct CDR3 sequences, 15% to 20% occurring once; the ten biggest clones make up 2.5% to 3%. Time point specified: before trial treatment. Low-dose radiotherapy and low-dose cyclophosphamide, together with aspirin, ipilimumab and nivolumab, were given to donors. As a condition of eligibility, patients had advanced solid tumors lacking tumor-infiltrating lymphocytes.

This clonotype was observed at least ten times. V is TRBV29-1 and J is TRBJ2-7, with TRBD1 matching 7 bases. The TCR originated in a male donor with prostate cancer. This sample comprised PBMCs, obtained before treatment. Written as DNA, the CDR3 is TGCAGCGCTTCGAGACAGGGCGACGAGCAGTACTTC. The encoded protein is CSASRQGDEQYF.